Listed below are T cell receptor beta chains from one sample, sequenced in a study of T-cell reconstitution after alpha-beta-depleted transplantation in children. TCRdb re-called the PCR reads with MiXCR, one entry per CDR3 protein. Of around 700,000 distinct CDR3 sequences listed, under 15% are singletons. The source was PBMCs, collected before TCRalphabeta/CD19-depleted stem cell transplant. These receptors were obtained from a girl between 2 and 10 years old with congenital amegakaryocytic thrombocytopenia, due to receive a stem cell transplant. Each CDR3 is given with its conserved first and last residue.

15 TRBJ2-1 TRBV29-1 CSVIERESLLGEQFF
11 TRBJ1-3 TRBV29-1 CSVWMGNTIYF
10 TRBJ2-1 TRBV29-1 CSVDGGEQFF
14 TRBJ2-1 TRBV4-1 CASSHRDSHNEQFF
19 TRBJ2-6 TRBV10-3 CAISESHREAASGANVLTF
13 TRBJ2-7 TRBV27 CASGSDSPYEQYF
17 TRBJ2-5 TRBV7-8 CASSLAVGLAGSETQYF
11 TRBJ2-1 TRBV2 CASSEADEQFF
16 TRBJ2-7 TRBV10-3 CAISDPPLAGPYEQYF
14 TRBJ2-1 TRBV20-1 CSATGTTPYNEQFF
14 TRBJ2-7 TRBV9 CASSSDGSSYEQYF
13 TRBJ2-4 TRBV30 CAWMAGGGLTLYF
15 TRBJ2-5 TRBV7-9 CASSLLQGLQETQYF
15 TRBJ2-1 TRBV12-3/TRBV12-4 CASTPSGVGHNEQFF
17 TRBJ2-7 TRBV7-2 CASSPWTSGRKAYEQYF
15 TRBJ2-3 TRBV12-3/TRBV12-4 CASSLRAGNTDTQYF
16 TRBJ2-3 TRBV27 CASSRLGTSGSDTQYF
13 TRBJ2-3 TRBV4-1 CASSQDLGWTGDF
18 TRBJ2-5 TRBV5-1 CASSSYGLGEDPQETQYF
18 TRBJ2-6 TRBV5-1 CASSLGGGALPGANVLTF
13 TRBJ2-7 TRBV25-1 CASTASGESEQYF
15 TRBJ1-4 TRBV29-1 CSVVASFDRDEKLFF
17 TRBJ2-2 TRBV27 CASSRGAGEANTGELFF
13 TRBJ2-5 TRBV27 CASKQDYTGGQYF
12 TRBJ2-3 TRBV3-1 CASSPRRDTQYF
16 TRBJ2-1 TRBV12-3/TRBV12-4 CASRNPGDLRYNEQFF
12 TRBJ2-7 TRBV19 CASSVYLGEQYF
15 TRBJ1-1 TRBV12-3/TRBV12-4 CASSSGRRSYTEAFF
15 TRBJ2-1 TRBV15 CATSRDRRAENEQFF
14 TRBJ1-5 TRBV20-1 CSVKDRLRNQPQHF
14 TRBJ2-4 TRBV20-1 CSAPTPYSGNIQYF
15 TRBJ1-2 TRBV5-1 CASSTLQGFNYGYTF
15 TRBJ2-2 TRBV10-2 CASSDPGGYTGELFF
14 TRBJ1-2 TRBV5-1 CASSLVQGQTGYTF
16 TRBJ2-6 TRBV27 CASSLLGNSGANVLTF
15 TRBJ2-7 TRBV28 CASSLPPGVTYEQYF
12 TRBJ1-4 TRBV7-2 CASSYYSEKLFF
12 TRBJ1-1 TRBV30 CAWSSPGAEAFF
15 TRBJ1-2 TRBV12-3/TRBV12-4 CASSSAGTGFRGYTF
13 TRBJ2-3 TRBV12-3/TRBV12-4 CASSLDRADTQYF
14 TRBJ2-5 TRBV7-9 CASSRLNSQETQYF
13 TRBJ2-3 TRBV20-1 CSARVPGGDTQYF
13 TRBJ2-1 TRBV29-1 CSVDHFQVYEQFF
14 TRBJ2-3 TRBV12-3/TRBV12-4 CASTLEGRTDTQYF
16 TRBJ1-2 TRBV12-3/TRBV12-4 CASSLAPHLINYGYTF
16 TRBJ2-2 TRBV5-1 CASSLGRRGYTGELFF
12 TRBJ2-3 TRBV20-1 CSAQHSTDTQYF
13 TRBJ2-1 TRBV18 CASSPPGRDEQFF
19 TRBJ2-2 TRBV24-1 CATSEPGLAGGSNTGELFF
14 TRBJ2-3 TRBV20-1 CSAVAGGGGDTQYF
17 TRBJ2-1 TRBV27 CASRPGTSGRAPNEQFF
12 TRBJ2-1 TRBV18 CASSLWVNEQFF
16 TRBJ2-1 TRBV5-1 CASSLVSPNLFNEQFF
14 TRBJ1-2 TRBV5-1 CASSPLRGNYGYTF
14 TRBJ2-3 TRBV29-1 CSLVRGGPTDTQYF
15 TRBJ2-7 TRBV7-9 CASSATGVSSYEQYF
13 TRBJ2-1 TRBV20-1 CSASRDNYNEQFF
17 TRBJ1-3 TRBV10-3 CAISDPGQGRSGNTIYF
16 TRBJ2-7 TRBV20-1 CSATPSGTQPGYEQYF
20 TRBJ2-2 TRBV5-6 CASSLIGQGARKANTGELFF